Sequencing of this T cell receptor beta chain was carried out in a study of glioma-infiltrating T cells. This clonotype was seen at least ten times. CDR1 WSHSY and CDR2 SAAADI come from the germline V gene. The germline V and J ends were trimmed by 11 bases and 7 bases, with 9 bases remaining between them. The CDR3 has 9 residues. TCR alpha and beta CDR3 regions were amplified from RNA using iRepertoire nested multiplex PCR. MiXCR, run by TCRdb on the multiplex PCR reads, gives a single entry per CDR3 protein. The table lists approximately 120,000 distinct CDR3 sequences, around a quarter of them singletons.

This chain links TRBV10-2 with TRBJ2-7, with D uncertain. The sequenced material came from glioma tissue, nonneoplastic brain tissue, or PBMCs (not recorded which). The sequence was obtained from a human donor with low-grade glioma or glioblastoma, undergoing nonglioma brain surgery, or in good health (not recorded which). The CDR3 sequence is CALRGEQYF. CDR3 in DNA: TGCGCCCTACGTGGGGAGCAGTACTTC.